These 31 T cell receptor beta chains came from one sample sequenced in a study of OX40 agonist ivuxolimab in advanced cancers. Using immunoSEQ multiplex PCR, the repertoire was profiled, and TCRdb retains in-frame clones only, with some absent. Found here are about 70,000 clones, around 87% of them singletons; the top ten hold about 2.5%. The source was CD4+ or CD8+ T cells sorted from blood, collected in a trial of the OX40 agonist ivuxolimab. These receptors all stem from an adult with an advanced solid tumor such as melanoma, head and neck, liver or kidney cancer.

This chain connects TRBV5-1 to TRBJ1-1; 12 nucleotides align to TRBD1. There are 16 residues in the CDR3. V was clipped by 3 bases and J by 6 bases; unmatched bases: 9. Germline CDR1 and CDR2: SGHRS and YFSETQ. This chain's CDR3 is CASSYGTGGVPSEAFF. The CDR3 DNA follows: TGCGCCAGCAGCTATGGGACAGGGGGCGTTCCTTCTGAAGCTTTCTTT.

The chain recombines TRBV19 with TRBJ1-1; D not certain. The germline V gene encodes CDR1 LNHDA and CDR2 SQIVND (reference sequence). CDR3 length equals 13 residues. The V end was cut by 1 base, the J end by 7 bases, with 10 bases between. CDR3 nucleotides: TGTGCCAGTAGTATAGGGGGTACTGGTGAAGCTTTCTTT. Protein product: CASSIGGTGEAFF.

The rearrangement uses TRBV2 and TRBJ2-3; the D is unclear. Germline CDR1 reads SNHLY; CDR2 reads FYNNEI. Trimming left V 8 bases short and J 6 bases short, with 18 bases between. This CDR3 is built from 14 residues. The DNA of the CDR3 is TGTGCCAGCGGGAAAGGGAAAGATTGGGATACGCAGTATTTT. Its protein product is CASGKGKDWDTQYF.

The chain is built from TRBV6-5 and TRBJ1-4; tentative D call: TRBD1 (6 bases). The germline V gene has CDR1 MNHEY and CDR2 SVGAGI. The germline V and J ends were trimmed by 0 bases and 8 bases, with 10 bases remaining between them. The length of the CDR3 is 14 residues. This CDR3 reads CASSYSGGEEKLFF. The CDR3 bases are TGTGCCAGCAGTTACTCAGGGGGGGAGGAAAAACTGTTTTTT.

The chain joins TRBV25-1 to TRBJ1-6; maybe TRBD1 (5 bases). V lost 2 bases to trimming and J lost 7 bases, with 12 bases between them. Looked up from germline, CDR1 is MGHDK and CDR2 is SYGVNS. This CDR3 region has 15 residues. Here the CDR3 DNA reads TGTGCCAGCAGTGAAGAGACAGCGAAAAATTCACCCCTCCACTTT. Its translation: CASSEETAKNSPLHF.

This clone was seen just once. This chain links TRBV7-7 with TRBJ2-3; D is perhaps TRBD2 (5 bases). This CDR3 contains 13 residues. Germline-derived CDR1 and CDR2 are SSHAT and FNYEAQ (reference sequence). With 5 bases removed from V and 3 bases from J, the gap between germline ends came to 9 bases. In nucleotides, the CDR3 is TGTGCCAGCAGCCGGGGTTGGACAGATACGCAGTATTTT. Protein: CASSRGWTDTQYF.

The gene calls are TRBV5-6 and TRBJ2-7, with no clear D. CDR1 and CDR2 from the germline V gene are SGHDT and YYEEEE. This CDR3 is 14 amino acids long. V lost 0 bases and J lost 5, with 12 bases in between. In DNA form, the CDR3 reads TGTGCCAGCAGCTTGGGGCTAGGAGTCGACGAGCAGTACTTC. The encoded protein is CASSLGLGVDEQYF.

The V gene is TRBV28, the J gene TRBJ1-5; no firm D call. Germline lookup yields CDR1 MDHEN and CDR2 SYDVKM. This CDR3 contains 15 residues. Trimming shortened V by 1 base and J by 4 bases, and 11 bases separated the two germline ends. As DNA, the CDR3 is TGTGCCAGCAGTTTATACCGGACCCAAAATCAGCCCCAGCATTTT. Its translation: CASSLYRTQNQPQHF.

The chain carries TRBV7-9 and TRBJ2-7; D not certain. Between the trimmed V and J ends, which lost 0 bases and 7 bases, there was a span of 7 bases. There are 12 residues in the CDR3. The germline V gene encodes CDR1 SEHNR and CDR2 FQNEAQ (reference sequence). CDR3 region: CASSLAPLEQYF. For the CDR3, the DNA is TGTGCCAGCAGCTTAGCACCGTTAGAGCAGTACTTC.

V usage is TRBV15 and J usage is TRBJ2-1, with 7 positions matching TRBD1. The CDR3 consists of 18 residues. V lost 0 bases, J lost 0 bases, and 8 bases stayed unmatched. CDR1 is LNHNV, CDR2 YYDKDF, per germline (reference sequence). The CDR3 DNA reads TGTGCCACCAGCAGAGAAAGACAGGGCTCGAGCTCCTACAATGAGCAGTTCTTC. It translates to CATSRERQGSSSYNEQFF.

This clone showed up just once. The chain recombines TRBV5-4 with TRBJ2-3; D gene ambiguous. The germline V gene has CDR1 SGHNT and CDR2 YYREEE (reference sequence). The CDR3 covers 14 residues. Trimming removed 4 bases at V and 3 bases at J, with 12 bases between. The DNA for the CDR3 is TGTGCCAGCAGCCAGATCGCAGAGACAGATACGCAGTATTTT. Amino acids: CASSQIAETDTQYF.

This chain joins TRBV7-2 and TRBJ1-1, with a tentative D call TRBD1 (6 bases). Between the trimmed V and J ends, which lost 1 base and 2 bases, there was a span of 11 bases. The CDR3 totals 15 residues. Germline CDR1 and CDR2: SGHTA and FQGNSA. CDR3 coding DNA: TGTGCCAGCAGCTTAGGAACAGGGACAAACACTGAAGCTTTCTTT. Its protein product is CASSLGTGTNTEAFF. The variable domain in full, with the rest retrieved from reference TRBV7-2 and TRBJ1-1, is GAGVSQSPSNKVTEKGKDVELRCDPISGHTALYWYRQSLGQGLEFLIYFQGNSAPDKSGLPSDRFSAERTGGSVSTLTIQRTQQEDSAVYLCASSLGTGTNTEAFFGQGTRLTVV.

The V gene is TRBV19, the J gene TRBJ1-6, with D tentatively TRBD1 (5 bases). Germline assignment: CDR1 LNHDA and CDR2 SQIVND (reference sequence). V gave up 6 bases and J gave up 7 bases, with 13 bases separating them. The CDR3 length is 14 residues. The CDR3 spells CASSSIQGNSPLHF. The CDR3 DNA follows: TGTGCCAGTAGCAGTATCCAGGGAAATTCACCCCTCCACTTT. Filled out from reference TRBV19 and TRBJ1-6, the complete variable domain reads DGGITQSPKYLFRKEGQNVTLSCEQNLNHDAMYWYRQDPGQGLRLIYYSQIVNDFQKGDIAEGYSVSREKKESFPLTVTSAQKNPTAFYLCASSSIQGNSPLHFGNGTRLTVT.

The rearrangement links TRBV9 to TRBJ2-1, with D uncertain. Germline V gene data show CDR1 as SGDLS and CDR2 as YYNGEE. The CDR3 totals 14 residues. Trimming cost V 3 bases and J 8 bases, with 15 bases left between them. The CDR3 nucleotides read TGTGCCAGCAGCGCACTCTCGTATTGGGATGAGCAGTTCTTC. This gives the protein CASSALSYWDEQFF. Together with reference TRBV9 and TRBJ2-1, the CDR3 gives the full variable domain: DSGVTQTPKHLITATGQRVTLRCSPRSGDLSVYWYQQSLDQGLQFLIQYYNGEERAKGNILERFSAQQFPDLHSELNLSSLELGDSALYFCASSALSYWDEQFFGPGTRLTVL.

CDR3 coding DNA: TGTGCCACACAACCGTTGACTAGTCAAACAAATGAGCAGTTCTTC. As protein: CATQPLTSQTNEQFF. The chain is built from TRBV6-1 and TRBJ2-1; tentative D call: TRBD2 (6 bases). The V end was cut by 10 bases, the J end by 7 bases, with 23 bases between. The V gene's germline CDR1 is MNHNS and CDR2 SASEGT. There are 15 residues in the CDR3.

The chain recombines TRBV19 with TRBJ2-7, with D possibly being TRBD1 (6 bases). This CDR3 spans 14 amino acids. Germline V lookup: CDR1 LNHDA, CDR2 SQIVND (reference sequence). V lost 4 bases, J lost 4 bases, and 14 bases lay in between. The CDR3 here is CASSSHGTLYEQYF. The CDR3, as DNA: TGTGCCAGTAGTAGCCATGGGACACTTTACGAGCAGTACTTC.

The gene calls are TRBV4-3 and TRBJ1-4, with D unresolved. The CDR3 totals 17 residues. V lost 3 bases to trimming and J lost 0 bases, with 14 bases between them. Germline CDR1 is LGHNA and CDR2 is YSLEER. The CDR3: CASSQTLSFATNEKLFF. The DNA of the CDR3 is TGCGCCAGCAGCCAGACCCTCAGCTTTGCAACTAATGAAAAACTGTTTTTT.

This clone occurred once. The chain joins TRBV14 to TRBJ2-5, with D possibly matching TRBD2 (6 bases). Germline V lookup: CDR1 SGHDN, CDR2 FVKESK. The V end lost 1 base, the J end lost 2 bases, and 8 bases lay between the germline ends. There are 14 residues in the CDR3. The CDR3 DNA is TGTGCCAGCAGCCAAGTAGGGACTCAAGAGACCCAGTACTTC. Translating gives CASSQVGTQETQYF.

The chain recombines TRBV7-3 with TRBJ2-2; 13 bases align to TRBD2. CDR1 and CDR2 from the germline V gene are SGHTA and FQGTGA. This CDR3 region has 13 residues. V trimming: 5 bases; J trimming: 11 bases; junction bases outside the gene matches: 2. The DNA of the CDR3 is TGTGCCAGCAGCCCGGGACTAGCGGGAGAGCTGTTTTTT. This translates into CASSPGLAGELFF. Combining the CDR3 with reference TRBV7-3 and TRBJ2-2 gives the whole variable domain GAGVSQTPSNKVTEKGKYVELRCDPISGHTALYWYRQSLGQGPEFLIYFQGTGAADDSGLPNDRFFAVRPEGSVSTLKIQRTERGDSAVYLCASSPGLAGELFFGEGSRLTVL.

The chain combines TRBV29-1 with TRBJ2-2, with TRBD1 matching over 9 bases. CDR3 size: 14 residues. The germline gives CDR1 SQVTM, CDR2 ANQGSEA. Trimming at V came to 6 bases and at J to 5 bases, leaving 7 bases not matched to a gene. CDR3 sequence reads: CSVPQGAGTGELFF. CDR3 nucleotides: TGCAGCGTCCCACAGGGGGCGGGGACCGGGGAGCTGTTTTTT.

A few counts support this clone. The genes are TRBV7-9 and TRBJ2-7, with 15 bases matching TRBD2. The CDR3 loop spans 19 amino acids. Germline V CDR1 and CDR2: SEHNR, FQNEAQ (reference sequence). Unmatched junction bases numbered 11, after V lost 2 bases and J lost 3 bases. CDR3 DNA sequence: TGTGCCAGCAGCTTAAACGGAGGGACTAGCGGGAGGCACCTCTACGAGCAGTACTTC. Its translation: CASSLNGGTSGRHLYEQYF.

The rearrangement links TRBV4-3 to TRBJ2-3; 10 nucleotides line up with TRBD1. The length of the CDR3 is 16 residues. Germline V gene data show CDR1 as LGHNA and CDR2 as YSLEER. V dropped 4 bases and J dropped 2; count of bases not matched to a gene: 6. This chain's CDR3 is CASSRDRGYTTDTQYF. The CDR3 nucleotides are TGCGCCAGCAGCCGGGACAGGGGATATACCACAGATACGCAGTATTTT.

This clone was seen a single time. The rearrangement joins TRBV11-1 to TRBJ2-1; TRBD2 matches at 7 bases. V shed 1 base and J 4 bases; nucleotides not matched to a gene: 13. Germline CDR1 and CDR2: SGHAT and FQDESV (reference sequence). The CDR3 spans 18 residues. The CDR3 nucleotides read TGTGCCAGCAGCTTAGAAAGTCCCTTAGCGGGCCAATACAATGAGCAGTTCTTC. Its protein is CASSLESPLAGQYNEQFF. Full variable domain (missing parts from reference TRBV11-1 and TRBJ2-1): EAEVAQSPRYKITEKSQAVAFWCDPISGHATLYWYRQILGQGPELLVQFQDESVVDDSQLPKDRFSAERLKGVDSTLKIQPAELGDSAMYLCASSLESPLAGQYNEQFFGPGTRLTVL.

The rearrangement links TRBV6-5 to TRBJ1-2; no reliable D call. This CDR3 is built from 12 residues. From germline, CDR1 is MNHEY and CDR2 SVGAGI. V was pared by 3 bases and J by 2 bases, with 4 bases between. Written as DNA, the CDR3 is TGTGCCAGCAGTTATGGAAACTATGGCTACACCTTC. It yields the protein CASSYGNYGYTF.

The gene calls are TRBV18 and TRBJ2-5; TRBD2 agrees at 10 bases. Germline V gene lookup returns CDR1 KGHSH and CDR2 LQKENI. The CDR3 loop spans 16 amino acids. The V and J ends lost 2 bases and 5 bases, in that order; junction bases with no gene match: 8. The CDR3: CASSPGSSGSWETQYF. In DNA, the CDR3 is TGTGCCAGCTCACCAGGGTCTAGCGGGAGCTGGGAGACCCAGTACTTC.

This chain uses TRBV5-4 with TRBJ2-5; TRBD1 matches 7 bases. This CDR3 comprises 14 residues. J lost 2 bases, V lost 2 bases, and 3 bases had no gene match. Germline loops: CDR1 SGHNT, CDR2 YYREEE (reference sequence). As DNA, the CDR3 is TGTGCCAGCAGCTTCGGGACAGCTCAAGAGACCCAGTACTTC. Protein sequence: CASSFGTAQETQYF.

The chain couples TRBV5-1 to TRBJ2-7; 11 bases line up with TRBD1. Trimming cost V 4 bases and J 4 bases; bases outside gene matches: 7. Germline V CDR1 and CDR2: SGHRS, YFSETQ. CDR3 length equals 15 residues. CDR3 nucleotides: TGCGCCAGCAGCGCCGGGACAGGGGGATATTACGAGCAGTACTTC. Translating it yields CASSAGTGGYYEQYF.

The gene calls are TRBV7-3 and TRBJ2-3; 7 bases map to TRBD2. The germline V gene encodes CDR1 SGHTA and CDR2 FQGTGA. V dropped 4 bases and J dropped 2; count of bases not matched to a gene: 6. This CDR3 spans 15 amino acids. CDR3 DNA sequence: TGTGCCAGCAGCTCCAGCGGGACCACCACAGATACGCAGTATTTT. The encoded protein is CASSSSGTTTDTQYF.

The rearrangement joins TRBV12-1 to TRBJ2-2; the table names TRBD1, a call not compared with the DNA. TRBV12-1 is flagged as a pseudogene. The CDR3 covers 16 residues. The DNA for the CDR3 is TGTGCCAGCAGCACACGAGGGACAGGGAAGCCCGGGGAGCTGTTTTTT. Residues: CASSTRGTGKPGELFF.

This chain links TRBV28 with TRBJ1-4; a weak D match, TRBD1 (5 bases). Germline loops: CDR1 MDHEN, CDR2 SYDVKM. The CDR3 has 17 amino acids. V was shortened by 8 bases and J by 2 bases, with 21 bases between the two germline ends. The CDR3 DNA reads TGTGCCAGCGGGACCCTACGAAAGGGGCTCACTAATGAAAAACTGTTTTTT. Translation gives CASGTLRKGLTNEKLFF. The whole variable domain, filled in from reference TRBV28 and TRBJ1-4, reads DVKVTQSSRYLVKRTGEKVFLECVQDMDHENMFWYRQDPGLGLRLIYFSYDVKMKEKGDIPEGYSVSREKKERFSLILESASTNQTSMYLCASGTLRKGLTNEKLFFGSGTQLSVL.

V is TRBV6-5 and J is TRBJ2-7, with TRBD2 as a possible D gene (7 bases). This CDR3 is built from 13 residues. Per germline, CDR1 MNHEY and CDR2 SVGAGI. The ends were cut back, 3 bases at V and 6 bases at J, with 12 bases in the middle. DNA of the CDR3: TGTGCCAGCAGTTATTACAGGGAGGGCGAGCAGTACTTC. It translates to CASSYYREGEQYF.